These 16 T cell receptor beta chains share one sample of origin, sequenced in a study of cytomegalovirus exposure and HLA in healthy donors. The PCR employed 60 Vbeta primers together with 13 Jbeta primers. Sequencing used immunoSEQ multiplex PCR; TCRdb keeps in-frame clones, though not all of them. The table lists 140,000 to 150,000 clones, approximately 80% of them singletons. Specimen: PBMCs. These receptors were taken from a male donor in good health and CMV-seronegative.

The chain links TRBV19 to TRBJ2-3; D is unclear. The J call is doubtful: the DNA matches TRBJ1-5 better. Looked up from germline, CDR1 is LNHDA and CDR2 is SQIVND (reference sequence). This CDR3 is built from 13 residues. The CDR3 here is CASSYTSTDTQHF. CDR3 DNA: TGTGCCAGTAGTTACACAAGCACAGATACGCAGCATTTT.

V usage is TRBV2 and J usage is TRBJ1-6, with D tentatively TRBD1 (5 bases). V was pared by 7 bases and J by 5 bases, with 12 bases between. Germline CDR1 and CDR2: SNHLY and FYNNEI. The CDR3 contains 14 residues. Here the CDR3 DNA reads TGTGCCAGCAAGGGGTCGGACCATAATTCACCCCTCCACTTT. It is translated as CASKGSDHNSPLHF.

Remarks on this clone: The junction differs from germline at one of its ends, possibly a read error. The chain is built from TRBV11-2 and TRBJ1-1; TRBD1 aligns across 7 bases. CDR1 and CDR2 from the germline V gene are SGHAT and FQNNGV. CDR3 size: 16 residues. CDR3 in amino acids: CASSLDHVRGRGVAIF. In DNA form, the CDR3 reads TGTGCCAGCAGCTTAGATCACGTTAGGGGGCGCGGAGTAGCAATCTTT.

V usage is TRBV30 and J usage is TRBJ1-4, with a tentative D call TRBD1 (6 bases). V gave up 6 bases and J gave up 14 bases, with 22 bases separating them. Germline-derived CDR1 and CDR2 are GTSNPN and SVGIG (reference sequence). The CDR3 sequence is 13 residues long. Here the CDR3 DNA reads TGTGCCTGCTCAAAATTACAGGGTAATCTGCTGTTTTTT. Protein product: CACSKLQGNLLFF.

The DNA for the CDR3 is TGTGCCAGCAGCGTAGTCGGTGGGACTATCAATGAGCAGTTCTTC. Protein product: CASSVVGGTINEQFF. The chain has TRBV9 and TRBJ2-1, with 7 bases fitting TRBD2. Germline V gene data show CDR1 as SGDLS and CDR2 as YYNGEE. Unmatched junction bases numbered 6, after V lost 0 bases and J lost 6 bases. This CDR3 region has 15 residues. Full variable domain (outside the CDR3, taken from reference TRBV9 and TRBJ2-1): DSGVTQTPKHLITATGQRVTLRCSPRSGDLSVYWYQQSLDQGLQFLIQYYNGEERAKGNILERFSAQQFPDLHSELNLSSLELGDSALYFCASSVVGGTINEQFFGPGTRLTVL.

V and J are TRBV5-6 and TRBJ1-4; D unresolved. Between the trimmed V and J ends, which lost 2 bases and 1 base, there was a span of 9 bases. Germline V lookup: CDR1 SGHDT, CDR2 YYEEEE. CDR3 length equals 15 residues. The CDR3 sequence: CASSFRRVTNEKLFF. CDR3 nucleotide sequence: TGTGCCAGCAGCTTTCGGAGGGTAACTAATGAAAAACTGTTTTTT.

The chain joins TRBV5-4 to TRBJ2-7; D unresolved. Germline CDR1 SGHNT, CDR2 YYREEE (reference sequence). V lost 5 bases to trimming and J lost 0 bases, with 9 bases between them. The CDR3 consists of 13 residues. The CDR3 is CASSPLTSYEQYF. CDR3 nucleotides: TGTGCCAGCAGTCCCCTAACCTCCTACGAGCAGTACTTC. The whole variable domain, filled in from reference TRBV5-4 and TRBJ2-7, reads ETGVTQSPTHLIKTRGQQVTLRCSSQSGHNTVSWYQQALGQGPQFIFQYYREEENGRGNFPPRFSGLQFPNYSSELNVNALELDDSALYLCASSPLTSYEQYFGPGTRLTVT.

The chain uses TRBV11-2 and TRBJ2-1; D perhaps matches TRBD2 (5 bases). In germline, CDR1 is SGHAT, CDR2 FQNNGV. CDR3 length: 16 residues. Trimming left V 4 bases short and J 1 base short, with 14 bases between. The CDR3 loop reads CASSSYTRPSYNEQFF. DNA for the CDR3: TGTGCCAGCAGCTCATACACTAGGCCATCCTACAATGAGCAGTTCTTC. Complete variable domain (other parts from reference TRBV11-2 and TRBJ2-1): EAGVAQSPRYKIIEKRQSVAFWCNPISGHATLYWYQQILGQGPKLLIQFQNNGVVDDSQLPKDRFSAERLKGVDSTLKIQPAKLEDSAVYLCASSSYTRPSYNEQFFGPGTRLTVL.

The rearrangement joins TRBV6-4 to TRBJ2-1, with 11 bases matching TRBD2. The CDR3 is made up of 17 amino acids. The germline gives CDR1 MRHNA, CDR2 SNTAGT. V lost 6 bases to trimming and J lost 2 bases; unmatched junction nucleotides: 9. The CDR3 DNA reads TGTGCCAGCAGCAAAATGGGACTAGCGGATACCTACAATGAGCAGTTCTTC. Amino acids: CASSKMGLADTYNEQFF.

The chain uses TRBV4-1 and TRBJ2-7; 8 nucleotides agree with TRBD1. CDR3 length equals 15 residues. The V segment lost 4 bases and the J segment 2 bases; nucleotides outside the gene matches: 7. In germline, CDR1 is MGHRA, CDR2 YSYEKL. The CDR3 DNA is TGCGCCAGCAGCCGGGCGGGGACAGGCCCCTACGAGCAGTACTTC. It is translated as CASSRAGTGPYEQYF.

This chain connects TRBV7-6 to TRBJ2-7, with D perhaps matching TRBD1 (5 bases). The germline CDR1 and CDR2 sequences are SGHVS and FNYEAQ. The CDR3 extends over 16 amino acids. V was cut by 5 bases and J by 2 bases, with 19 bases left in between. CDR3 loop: CASSQGDLGSTYEQYF. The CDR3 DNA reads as TGTGCCAGCAGCCAAGGGGATTTGGGCTCTACCTACGAGCAGTACTTC. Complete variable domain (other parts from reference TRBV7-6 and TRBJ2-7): GAGVSQSPRYKVTKRGQDVALRCDPISGHVSLYWYRQALGQGPEFLTYFNYEAQQDKSGLPNDRFSAERPEGSISTLTIQRTEQRDSAMYRCASSQGDLGSTYEQYFGPGTRLTVT.

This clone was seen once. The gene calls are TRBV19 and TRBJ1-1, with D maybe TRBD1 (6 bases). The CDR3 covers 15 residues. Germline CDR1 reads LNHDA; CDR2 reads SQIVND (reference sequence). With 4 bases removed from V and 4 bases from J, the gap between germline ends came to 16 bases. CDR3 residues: CASSTGTHFSTEAFF. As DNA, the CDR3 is TGTGCCAGTAGTACCGGGACACACTTTAGCACTGAAGCTTTCTTT.

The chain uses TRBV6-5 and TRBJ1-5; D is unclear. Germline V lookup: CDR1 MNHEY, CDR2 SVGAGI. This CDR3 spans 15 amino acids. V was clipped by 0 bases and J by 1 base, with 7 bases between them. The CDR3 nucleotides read TGTGCCAGCAGTTACTCCGAGGGCAGCAATCAGCCCCAGCATTTT. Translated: CASSYSEGSNQPQHF.

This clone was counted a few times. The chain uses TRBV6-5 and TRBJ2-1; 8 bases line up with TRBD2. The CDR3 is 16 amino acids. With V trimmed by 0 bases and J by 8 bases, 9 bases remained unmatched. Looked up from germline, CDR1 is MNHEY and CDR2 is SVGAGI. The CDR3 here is CASSYSPGRASDEQFF. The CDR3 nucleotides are TGTGCCAGCAGTTACTCTCCCGGGAGGGCCTCAGATGAGCAGTTCTTC.

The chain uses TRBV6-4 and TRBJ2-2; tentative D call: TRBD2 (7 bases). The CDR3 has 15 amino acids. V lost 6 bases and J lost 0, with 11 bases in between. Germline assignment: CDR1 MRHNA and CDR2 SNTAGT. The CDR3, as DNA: TGTGCCAGCAGCGAGGGGGGGACGAACACCGGGGAGCTGTTTTTT. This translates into CASSEGGTNTGELFF.

Here the CDR3 DNA reads TGTGCCAGCACCCAACAGGGGGCCAACACTGAAGCTTTCTTT. It is translated as CASTQQGANTEAFF. The V gene is TRBV27, the J gene TRBJ1-1, with 9 bases lining up with TRBD1. The CDR3 extends over 14 amino acids. Trimming removed 7 bases from V and 2 bases from J; junction bases left unmatched: 5. Germline CDR1 MNHEY, CDR2 SMNVEV (reference sequence).